These 4 T cell receptor beta chains came from one sample sequenced in a study of regulatory T cells in long-lasting Graves disease. Arm-PCR of CDR3 regions and iRepertoire HTBI primers were the basis on which TCR beta libraries were built. TCRdb ran MiXCR on the multiplex PCR reads and lists one entry per CDR3 protein. The sample shows approximately 250,000 distinct CDR3 sequences, approximately 20% of them seen only once. Sample time point: newly diagnosed GD, antithyroid drugs for less than 3 months. Extracted RNA from PBMCs served as the source of the TCR library. The source material was peripheral blood mononuclear cells (PBMCs), sampled at new diagnosis, from a patient treated with antithyroid drugs. These receptors all stem from a female donor with Graves disease.

This clonotype has at least ten counts. The J gene is TRBJ2-1, the V gene TRBV6-1, with a tentative D call TRBD2 (7 bases). Germline V gives CDR1 MNHNS, CDR2 SASEGT. This CDR3 has 16 amino acids. V lost 7 bases and J lost 5, with 21 bases in between. CDR3 sequence: CASTPPRTAGHNEQFF. The CDR3 DNA reads TGTGCCAGCACCCCCCCGAGGACAGCGGGACACAATGAGCAGTTCTTC.

This chain links TRBV2 with TRBJ1-1; TRBD1 matches 8 bases. V lost 5 bases and J lost 0; bases outside the gene matches: 8. Per germline, CDR1 SNHLY and CDR2 FYNNEI. The CDR3 has 16 residues. This CDR3 is CASSSDRAPMNTEAFF. Written as DNA, the CDR3 is TGTGCCAGCAGTTCGGACAGGGCACCCATGAACACTGAAGCTTTCTTT.

This clonotype was seen many times. The chain recombines TRBV5-1 with TRBJ1-4; the D is unclear. Germline V CDR1 and CDR2: SGHRS, YFSETQ. The CDR3 is 15 amino acids. The V gene lost 0 bases and the J gene lost 3 bases, with 9 bases spanning the gap. The CDR3 protein is CASSLGGLANEKLFF. The CDR3 DNA sequence: TGCGCCAGCAGCTTGGGCGGGTTGGCTAATGAAAAACTGTTTTTT.

This clonotype was found many times. In DNA form, the CDR3 reads TGTGCCAGCAGTGGACCGGGGGCTGAAGCTTTCTTT. It codes for CASSGPGAEAFF. The chain uses TRBV27 and TRBJ1-1, with a weak D call TRBD1 (5 bases). Trimming removed 5 bases at V and 6 bases at J, with 10 bases between. The CDR3 runs to 12 residues. Germline V gene sequence: CDR1 MNHEY, CDR2 SMNVEV (reference sequence).